The next 22 T cell receptor beta chains were all read from a single sample in a study of vaccination effects on CD4 cells after COVID-19. Around day 10 of culture, CD4+ T cells were separated out. Here immunoSEQ multiplex PCR was the method, and the copy in TCRdb shows in-frame clones only, minus some. The sample lists about 70,000 clones, more than 70% seen once, with about 1.9% in the top ten. For these receptors, no antigen is known. The starting material was CD4+ T cells from PBMCs cultured without peptide, obtained before COVID-19 vaccination. Receptor source: a human donor who received a COVID-19 vaccine.

V and J are TRBV5-1 and TRBJ2-7; D gene uncertain. The V and J ends lost 4 bases and 0 bases respectively, with 8 bases between them. CDR1 is SGHRS, CDR2 YFSETQ, per germline. The CDR3 is 13 amino acids. The DNA of the CDR3 is TGCGCCAGCAGCCAACAGAGCTCCTACGAGCAGTACGTC. Translation gives CASSQQSSYEQYV.

The chain recombines TRBV18 with TRBJ1-5; D unclear. Germline V gene sequence: CDR1 KGHSH, CDR2 LQKENI. V lost 3 bases to trimming and J lost 4 bases, with 4 bases between them. The CDR3 contains 12 residues. The CDR3, as DNA: TGTGCCAGCTCACCGGGGAATCAGCCCCAGCATTTT. This sequence encodes CASSPGNQPQHF.

The rearrangement links TRBV4-2 to TRBJ2-3, with 9 bases identical to TRBD2. CDR1 LGHNA and CDR2 YNFKEQ come from the germline V gene. The CDR3 runs 16 residues. With 4 bases clipped from V and 0 bases from J, the junction kept 5 bases outside the gene matches. DNA of the CDR3: TGTGCCAGCAGCCCAAATAGCGGGGGTAGCACAGATACGCAGTATTTT. The encoded protein is CASSPNSGGSTDTQYF.

This sequence joins TRBV25-1 and TRBJ1-5; no definite D call. Germline V gene sequence: CDR1 MGHDK, CDR2 SYGVNS. This CDR3 has 16 residues. V gave up 2 bases and J gave up 2 bases, with 13 bases separating them. CDR3 residues: CASSEPGPLGNQPQHF. DNA for the CDR3: TGTGCCAGCAGTGAACCCGGGCCCCTTGGCAATCAGCCCCAGCATTTT.

The chain recombines TRBV7-2 with TRBJ2-2; the D gene is possibly TRBD1 (7 bases). This CDR3 comprises 16 residues. CDR1 and CDR2 from the germline V gene are SGHTA and FQGNSA. Between the trimmed V and J ends, which lost 3 bases and 0 bases, there was a span of 11 bases. The CDR3 bases are TGTGCCAGCAGCTTCCCAGGGGGGACGAACACCGGGGAGCTGTTTTTT. Translated: CASSFPGGTNTGELFF.

This clone was seen a single time. The chain combines TRBV5-4 with TRBJ2-5, with D perhaps TRBD2 (6 bases). The germline V gene encodes CDR1 SGHNT and CDR2 YYREEE (reference sequence). CDR3 size: 15 residues. V was trimmed by 4 bases and J by 5 bases, leaving 18 bases between them. The DNA for the CDR3 is TGTGCCAGCAGCCCCGAAGCGGGCACGGGCGAGACCCAGTACTTC. Translating gives CASSPEAGTGETQYF.

The gene calls are TRBV4-1 and TRBJ2-7; the match to TRBD2 covers 15 bases. This CDR3 comprises 19 residues. CDR1 and CDR2 from the germline V gene are MGHRA and YSYEKL. The ends lost 1 base at V and 3 bases at J; junction bases unmatched: 10. CDR3 DNA: TGCGCCAGCAGCCAAGCGCCGGGACTAGCGGGGGGACCGATCTACGAGCAGTACGTC. Translation gives CASSQAPGLAGGPIYEQYV.

The J gene is TRBJ2-1, the V gene TRBV7-8; D not resolved. The germline V gene has CDR1 SGHVS and CDR2 FQNEAQ. The CDR3 totals 11 residues. V lost 5 bases and J lost 9, with 8 bases in between. CDR3: CASSPGPEQFF. In DNA form, the CDR3 reads TGTGCCAGCAGCCCCGGACCTGAGCAGTTCTTC.

This sequence joins TRBV9 and TRBJ2-2; 8 nucleotides align to TRBD2. The CDR3 consists of 15 residues. V trimming: 4 bases; J trimming: 7 bases; junction bases outside the gene matches: 9. Germline V gene sequence: CDR1 SGDLS, CDR2 YYNGEE. The chain's CDR3 is CASSPTERGNGELFF. As DNA, the CDR3 is TGTGCCAGCAGCCCCACGGAGCGGGGGAACGGGGAGCTGTTTTTT.

This clone is a singleton in its sample. The genes are TRBV5-1 and TRBJ2-3; D remains ambiguous. V lost 4 bases and J 1 base, leaving 10 bases between the germline ends. Looked up from germline, CDR1 is SGHRS and CDR2 is YFSETQ. The CDR3 runs to 14 residues. CDR3 amino acids: CASSPKLRTDTQYF. The CDR3, as DNA: TGCGCCAGCAGCCCTAAACTGCGCACAGATACGCAGTATTTT.

This clone was observed a single time. The chain couples TRBV3-1 (or the pseudogene TRBV3-2) to TRBJ1-2; D gene unclear. Germline V gene data show CDR1 as LGHDT and CDR2 as YNNKEL (reference sequence). The ends were cut back, 4 bases at V and 0 bases at J, with 6 bases in the middle. The CDR3 is 13 amino acids. For the CDR3, the DNA is TGTGCCAGCAGCCGAAACACTAACTATGGCTACACCTTC. Encoded protein: CASSRNTNYGYTF.

This sequence joins TRBV7-2 and TRBJ2-7; 7 bases match TRBD1. J lost 10 bases, V lost 0 bases, and 6 bases had no gene match. Germline CDR1 SGHTA, CDR2 FQGNSA. This CDR3 is 13 amino acids long. The CDR3 is CASSLAGTAEQYV. DNA for the CDR3: TGTGCCAGCAGCTTAGCGGGGACAGCGGAACAGTACGTC.

V and J are TRBV7-3 and TRBJ1-2; D might be TRBD1 (6 bases). This CDR3 has 17 residues. The V end lost 5 bases, the J end lost 2 bases, and 21 bases lay between the germline ends. Per the germline V gene, CDR1 is SGHTA and CDR2 is FQGTGA. This CDR3 is CASSKNAPDRHNYGYTF. The CDR3 coding sequence is TGTGCCAGCAGCAAAAATGCGCCGGACAGACACAACTATGGCTACACCTTC.

CDR3 nucleotides: TGTGCCAGCAGTGAAGAAAGGCAGGGGCTCTATGGCTACACCTTC. Translating gives CASSEERQGLYGYTF. The gene calls are TRBV2 and TRBJ1-2; weak D call: TRBD1 (6 bases). V shed 1 base and J shed 4 bases, with 13 bases lying between them. Germline V gene data show CDR1 as SNHLY and CDR2 as FYNNEI. The CDR3 loop spans 15 amino acids. The complete variable domain, with remaining parts taken from reference TRBV2 and TRBJ1-2, reads EPEVTQTPSHQVTQMGQEVILRCVPISNHLYFYWYRQILGQKVEFLVSFYNNEISEKSEIFDDQFSVERPDGSNFTLKIRSTKLEDSAMYFCASSEERQGLYGYTFGSGTRLTVV.

The chain combines TRBV27 with TRBJ2-2; D gene unclear. V lost 0 bases and J 6 bases, leaving 8 bases between the germline ends. The length of the CDR3 is 14 residues. CDR1 is MNHEY, CDR2 SMNVEV, per germline (reference sequence). The CDR3 DNA reads as TGTGCCAGCAGTTTATCCCGTCTAGCCGGGGAGCTGTTTTTT. Translated, it gives CASSLSRLAGELFF.

V gene TRBV5-1 combines with J gene TRBJ2-7, with D unclear. This CDR3 has 13 amino acids. Trimming removed 1 base from V and 8 bases from J, with 13 bases in between. Germline assignment: CDR1 SGHRS and CDR2 YFSETQ. CDR3 sequence reads: CASSLSSLRKQYV. The DNA of the CDR3 is TGCGCCAGCAGCTTGAGCTCCTTACGAAAGCAGTACGTC.

This chain uses TRBV6-1 with TRBJ2-4; D unresolved. CDR1 is MNHNS, CDR2 SASEGT, per germline. Trimming took off 2 bases at V and 0 bases at J, with 14 bases between the two ends. CDR3 length equals 17 residues. The CDR3 region has the DNA TGTGCCAGCAGTGAATATGACATTTTTCTAGCCAAAAACATTCAGTACTTC. It encodes CASSEYDIFLAKNIQYF.

The V and J genes are TRBV7-2 and TRBJ2-3; D might be TRBD1 or TRBD2, each matching 5 bases. Trimming removed 3 bases from V and 3 bases from J, with 16 bases in between. The CDR3 consists of 16 residues. The germline gives CDR1 SGHTA, CDR2 FQGNSA. The CDR3 loop is CASSFTGRVGTDTQYF. CDR3 DNA sequence: TGTGCCAGCAGCTTTACGGGACGGGTGGGTACAGATACGCAGTATTTT.

The chain uses TRBV10-2 and TRBJ1-2; D call uncertain. The CDR3 loop spans 15 amino acids. Germline-derived CDR1 and CDR2 are WSHSY and SAAADI. Trimming cost V 5 bases and J 4 bases, with 17 bases left between them. CDR3 nucleotide sequence: TGCGCCAGCAGTCTCACGGCCCTTAAGGGCTATGGCTACACCTTC. Translating gives CASSLTALKGYGYTF.

The V gene is TRBV11-2, the J gene TRBJ2-5; D remains ambiguous. Trimming left V 6 bases short and J 5 bases short, with 19 bases between. The length of the CDR3 is 15 residues. Germline V gives CDR1 SGHAT, CDR2 FQNNGV. CDR3 protein: CASRVPGQRAETQYF. The CDR3, as DNA: TGTGCCAGCAGAGTACCGGGCCAAAGAGCGGAGACCCAGTACTTC.

The V call is TRBV7-8, the J call TRBJ2-7; 10 bases align to TRBD1. The J segment lost 6 bases and the V segment lost 5 bases, leaving 4 bases of the junction unmatched. CDR1 SGHVS and CDR2 FQNEAQ come from the germline V gene. This CDR3 has 13 residues. The CDR3 nucleotides read TGTGCCAGCAGCGGGACAGGGGACAGCGAGCAGTACGTC. Its protein is CASSGTGDSEQYV.

The gene calls are TRBV7-9 and TRBJ2-1, with 9 nucleotides matching TRBD1. The CDR3 length is 14 residues. V lost 7 bases and J lost 8; bases outside the gene matches: 9. Germline V CDR1 and CDR2: SEHNR, FQNEAQ (reference sequence). The CDR3 here is CASTPLDRGYEQFF. As DNA, the CDR3 is TGTGCCAGCACCCCATTGGACAGGGGTTATGAGCAGTTCTTC.